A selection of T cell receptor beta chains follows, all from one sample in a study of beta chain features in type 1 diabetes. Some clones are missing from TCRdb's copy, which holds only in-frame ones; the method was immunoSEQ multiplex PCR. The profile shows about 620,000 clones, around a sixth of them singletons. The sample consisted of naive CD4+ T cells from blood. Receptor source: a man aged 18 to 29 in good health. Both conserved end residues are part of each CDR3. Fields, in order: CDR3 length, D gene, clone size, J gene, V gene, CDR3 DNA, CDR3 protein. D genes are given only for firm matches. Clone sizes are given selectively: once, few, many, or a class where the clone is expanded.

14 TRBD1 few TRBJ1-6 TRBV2 TGTGCCAGCAGGGGAGACAGGGCGAATTCACCCCTCCACTTT CASRGDRANSPLHF
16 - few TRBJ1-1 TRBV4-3 TGCGCCAGCAGCCAAGATACCGTGCGAAGGACTCCTGAAGCTTTCTTT CASSQDTVRRTPEAFF
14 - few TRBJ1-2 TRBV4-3 TGCGCCAGCAGCCAAGATCCATCCGTGGGGGGCTACACCTTC CASSQDPSVGGYTF
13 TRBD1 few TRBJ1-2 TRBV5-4 TGTGCCAGCAGTGTTGGGACAGACTATGGCTACACCTTC CASSVGTDYGYTF
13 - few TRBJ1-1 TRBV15 TGTGCCACGACGGTAGGGATTGGCACTGAAGCTTTCTTT CATTVGIGTEAFF
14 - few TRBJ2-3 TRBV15 TGTGCCACCAGCGTCGAGAGGCCCCCAGATACGCAGTATTTT CATSVERPPDTQYF
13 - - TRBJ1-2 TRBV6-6 TGTGCCAGCAGTTACAGTCCCAACAGCGGCTACACCTTC CASSYSPNSGYTF
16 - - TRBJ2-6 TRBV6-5 TGTGCCAGCAGTTATAGGGGGGACTCTGGGGCCAACGTCCTGACTTTC CASSYRGDSGANVLTF
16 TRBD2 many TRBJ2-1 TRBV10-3 TGTGCCATCAGCTCAACTAGCGGCCGAATCTACAATGAGCAGTTCTTC CAISSTSGRIYNEQFF
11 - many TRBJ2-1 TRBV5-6 TGTGCCAGCAGCTCGACGGGCGAGCAGTTCTTC CASSSTGEQFF
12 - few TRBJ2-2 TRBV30 TGTGCCTGGACCCAATACACCGGGGAGCTGTTTTTT CAWTQYTGELFF
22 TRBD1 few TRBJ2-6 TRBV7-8 TGTGCCAGCAGCTCTTTCGGGACCTATACAGGGGGCGGAGGCACCGGGGCCAACGTCCTGACTTTC CASSSFGTYTGGGGTGANVLTF
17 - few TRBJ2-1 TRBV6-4 TGTGCCAGCAGTCGTCATATACAGGGAAGCTCCTACAATGAGCAGTTCTTC CASSRHIQGSSYNEQFF
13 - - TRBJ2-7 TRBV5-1 TGCGCCAGCAGCTCCGACAAGATCTACGAGCAGTACTTC CASSSDKIYEQYF
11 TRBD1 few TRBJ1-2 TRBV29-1 TGCAGCGCCACGACAGGGAGAGGCTACACCTTC CSATTGRGYTF
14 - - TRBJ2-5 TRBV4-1 TGCGCCAGCAGCCACCGACAGGGAGGGGAGACCCAGTACTTC CASSHRQGGETQYF
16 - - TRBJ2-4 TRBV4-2 TGTGCCAGCAGCTCTAGCTCCAACTTAGCCAAAAACATTCAGTACTTC CASSSSSNLAKNIQYF
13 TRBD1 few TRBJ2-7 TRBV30 TGTGCCTGGACCAGGACAGGGGGTTACGAGCAGTACTTC CAWTRTGGYEQYF
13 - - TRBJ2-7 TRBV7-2 TGTGCCAGCAGCTTATTGGCCTCGGGCGAGCAGTACTTC CASSLLASGEQYF
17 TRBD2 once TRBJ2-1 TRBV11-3 TGTGCCAGCAGCTTAGGAGGAAGCGGGAGGGCCGTAAATGAGCAGTTCTTC CASSLGGSGRAVNEQFF
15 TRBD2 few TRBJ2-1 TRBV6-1 TGTGCCAGCAGATTAGCGGGGAGCTCCTACAATGAGCAGTTCTTC CASRLAGSSYNEQFF
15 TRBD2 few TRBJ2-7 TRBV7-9 TGTGCCAGCAGCGAGCCCGGACTAGCGGCCTACGAGCAGTACTTC CASSEPGLAAYEQYF
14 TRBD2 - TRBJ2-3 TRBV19 TGTGCCAGTAGTATAGGTAGCGGGGGAAATACGCAGTATTTT CASSIGSGGNTQYF
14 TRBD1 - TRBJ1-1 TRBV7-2 TGTGCCAGCAGATTAGGGGGCGCGGGCACTGAAGCTTTCTTT CASRLGGAGTEAFF
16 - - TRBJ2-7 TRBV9 TGTGCCAGCAGCGTAGCGGGAAGCGGCAGCTCCTACGAGCAGTACTTC CASSVAGSGSSYEQYF
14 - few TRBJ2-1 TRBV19 TGTGCCAGTAGTACCCAGTCCTCCTACAATGAGCAGTTCTTC CASSTQSSYNEQFF
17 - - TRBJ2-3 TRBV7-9 TGTGCCAGCAGCTCATCTCTGACGCGGGGCGGTGGGGATACGCAGTATTTT CASSSSLTRGGGDTQYF
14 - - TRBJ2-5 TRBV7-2 TGTGCCAGCAGCTTATTGAAGGGCGGGGAGACCCAGTACTTC CASSLLKGGETQYF
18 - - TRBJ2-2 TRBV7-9 TGTGCCAGCAGCCTCGGACTATCAAGGTCTACGAACACCGGGGAGCTGTTTTTT CASSLGLSRSTNTGELFF
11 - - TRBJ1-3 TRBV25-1 TGTGCCAGCAGTGTAGGAAACACCATATATTTT CASSVGNTIYF
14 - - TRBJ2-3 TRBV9 TGTGCCAGCAGCTTCCGACAGGACACAGATACGCAGTATTTT CASSFRQDTDTQYF
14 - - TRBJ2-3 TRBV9 TGTGCCAGCAGCGTAGAGCCTAGCACAGATACGCAGTATTTT CASSVEPSTDTQYF
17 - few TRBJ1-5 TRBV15 TGTGCCACCAGCAGAGATGTCAGGGGTACGGGCAATCAGCCCCAGCATTTT CATSRDVRGTGNQPQHF